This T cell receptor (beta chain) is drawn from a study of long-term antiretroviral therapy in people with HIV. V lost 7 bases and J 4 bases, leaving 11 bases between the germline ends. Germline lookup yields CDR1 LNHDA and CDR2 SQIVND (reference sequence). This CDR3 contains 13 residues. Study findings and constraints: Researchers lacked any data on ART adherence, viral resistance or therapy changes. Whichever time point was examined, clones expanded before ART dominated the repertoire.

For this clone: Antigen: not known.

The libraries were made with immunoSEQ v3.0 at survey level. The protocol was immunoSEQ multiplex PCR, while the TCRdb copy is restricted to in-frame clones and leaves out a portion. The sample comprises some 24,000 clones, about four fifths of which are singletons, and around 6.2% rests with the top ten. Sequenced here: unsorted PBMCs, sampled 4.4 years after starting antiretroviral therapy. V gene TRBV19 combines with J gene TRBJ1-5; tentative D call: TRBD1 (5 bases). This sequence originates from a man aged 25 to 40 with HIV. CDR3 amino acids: CASTVGGNQPQHF. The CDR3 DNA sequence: TGTGCCAGTACGGTGGGGGGAAATCAGCCCCAGCATTTT. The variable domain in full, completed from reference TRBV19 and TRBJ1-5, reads DGGITQSPKYLFRKEGQNVTLSCEQNLNHDAMYWYRQDPGQGLRLIYYSQIVNDFQKGDIAEGYSVSREKKESFPLTVTSAQKNPTAFYLCASTVGGNQPQHFGDGTRLSIL.